Listed below are T cell receptor beta chains from one sample, sequenced in a study of tumor and adjacent non-tumor tissue in lung cancer. MiXCR, applied by TCRdb to the multiplex PCR reads, yields one record per CDR3 protein. The repertoire includes about 110,000 distinct CDR3 sequences, 75% to 90% of them detected once, and approximately 22% sits in the top ten. The sample consisted of lung tumor tissue. These receptors were obtained from a man between 65 and 85 years old with non-small cell lung cancer. CDR3s include the opening cysteine and the closing phenylalanine or tryptophan. A D gene is named only where the DNA matches it firmly. Some rows have no size entry. The others give once, few or many, or a class for an expanded clone.

V gene	D gene	J gene	clone size	CDR3 DNA	CDR3 protein
TRBV12-3/TRBV12-4	-	TRBJ2-3	-	TGTGCCAGCAGCTCTGCCAGGAGTATCACAGATACGCGGTATTTT	CASSSARSITDTRYF
TRBV29-1	-	TRBJ2-2	-	TGCAGCGTTGGGTGGAACAACGGGGAGCTGTTTTTT	CSVGWNNGELFF
TRBV6-2/TRBV6-3	-	TRBJ1-1	-	TGTGTCAGCAGTAAACGAGGCTCCGGGGTCACTGGAGCTTTCTTT	CVSSKRGSGVTGAFF
TRBV4-1	TRBD2	TRBJ2-7	-	TGCGCCAGCAGTCGGACACTAGCGGGAGAGGGGGTCGAGCAATGCTTC	CASSRTLAGEGVEQCF
TRBV29-1	-	TRBJ2-7	-	TGCATCGCCGGGAGCTACGAGCGGTACTTC	CIAGSYERYF
TRBV10-1	-	TRBJ1-1	-	TGCGCCAACAGTGCAGGGCAGAACACTGAAACTTTCTTT	CANSAGQNTETFF
TRBV11-2	-	TRBJ2-1	-	TGTGCAAGCACCTTACATGTGCGGGACTGGGCCTCCTACAATGAGCTGTTCTTC	CASTLHVRDWASYNELFF
TRBV6-5	-	TRBJ2-4	-	TGTGCCAGTCTTTCTCTAACCAAAAACATTCAGTACTTC	CASLSLTKNIQYF
TRBV11-2	-	TRBJ2-3	few	TGTGCCAGCAGCTTAGTTGGACACCTCACAGATACGCAGTATTTT	CASSLVGHLTDTQYF
TRBV10-2	TRBD1	TRBJ1-2	-	TGCGCCAGCAGTAAGTGGGGACAGGTGAATGACTACACCTTC	CASSKWGQVNDYTF
TRBV7-8	-	TRBJ2-1	many	TGTGCCAGCAGGCCCGGCTACCACGACTACAATGAGCAGTTCTTC	CASRPGYHDYNEQFF
TRBV6-6	TRBD2	TRBJ2-1	-	TGTGCCAGCATTATAACTAGCGGTCCTTACAATGAGCAGTTCTTC	CASIITSGPYNEQFF
TRBV11-3	TRBD1	TRBJ1-1	-	TGTACCAGCAGCATAAAGACAGGGTGGATGAACACTGAAGCTTTCTTC	CTSSIKTGWMNTEAFF
TRBV29-1	-	TRBJ2-2	-	TGCAGCGCTGACGCAGCGCGGGGCACCGGGGAACTGTTTTTT	CSADAARGTGELFF
TRBV11-2	-	TRBJ1-1	once	TGTGCCAGCAGAGAATCTACAAGGCCCAACACTGAAACTTTCTTT	CASRESTRPNTETFF
TRBV4-1	-	TRBJ1-1	-	TGCGCCAGCAGCCGAGTCGGGGTTCGGACTGAAGCTTTCTTT	CASSRVGVRTEAFF
TRBV6-5	-	TRBJ1-2	-	TGTGCCAGCACTTTTTCAAGAAGCGACTATGGCTACACCTTC	CASTFSRSDYGYTF
TRBV5-6	TRBD1	TRBJ1-1	-	TGTGCCAGCAGCCCCGGGACAGGGAACTGGAACACTGATGCCTTCTTT	CASSPGTGNWNTDAFF
TRBV29-1	-	TRBJ2-5	-	TGCAGCGCCAAACCCTACATCCAGACAGGTGAAGAGACCCAGTACTTC	CSAKPYIQTGEETQYF